This T cell receptor beta chain emerged from a study of shared clonotypes between healthy human individuals. The table came from immunoSEQ multiplex PCR; TCRdb's copy has only in-frame clones and leaves some out. The sample carries millions of clones, about 95% recorded once. The CDR3 covers 15 residues. The V and J ends lost 3 bases and 0 bases respectively, with 9 bases between them. Germline assignment: CDR1 KGHSH and CDR2 LQKENI. Worth noting for this clone: Different DNA sequences within this sample yield the same CDR3.

Sequenced: naive CD4+ T cells sorted from blood. Subset denoted: CD45RA+ positively selected. The sequence derives from a man aged 18 to 29 in good health. V and J are TRBV18 and TRBJ2-1, with D uncertain. CDR3 sequence: CASSPQVSSYNEQFF. The CDR3 DNA is TGTGCCAGCTCACCGCAGGTGAGCTCCTACAATGAGCAGTTCTTC.